The TCR beta chain described here comes from a study of control samples from healthy donors and cancer patients. Germline V gene sequence: CDR1 SEHNR, CDR2 FQNEAQ (reference sequence). The V and J ends lost 5 bases and 1 base respectively, with 5 bases between them. The CDR3 totals 12 residues. The repertoire was sequenced with immunoSEQ multiplex PCR; TCRdb's copy has only in-frame clones and lacks some. Of approximately 70,000 clones in the sample, about 89% were seen once. This TCR came from a woman aged 50 to 60 with head and neck cancer. V and J are TRBV7-9 and TRBJ1-1; D ambiguous. The sequencing sample was made of PBMCs. The CDR3 loop is CASSQENTEAFF. Written as DNA, the CDR3 is TGTGCCAGCAGCCAAGAGAACACTGAAGCTTTCTTT.